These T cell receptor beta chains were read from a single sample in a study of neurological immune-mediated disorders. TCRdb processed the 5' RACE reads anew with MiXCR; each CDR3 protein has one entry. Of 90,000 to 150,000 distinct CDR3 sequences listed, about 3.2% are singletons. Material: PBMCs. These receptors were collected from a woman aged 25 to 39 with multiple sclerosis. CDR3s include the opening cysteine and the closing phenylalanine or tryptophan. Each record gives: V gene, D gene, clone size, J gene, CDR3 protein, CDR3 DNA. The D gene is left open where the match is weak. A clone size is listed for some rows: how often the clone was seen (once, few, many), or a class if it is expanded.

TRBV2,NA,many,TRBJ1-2,CASSQTLSNYGYTF,TGTGCCAGCAGTCAAACACTTTCTAACTATGGCTACACCTTC
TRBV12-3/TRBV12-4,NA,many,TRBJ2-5,CASRGFQETQYF,TGTGCCAGCAGGGGATTCCAAGAGACCCAGTACTTC
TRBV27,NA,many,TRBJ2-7,CASSLRRERYEQYF,TGTGCCAGCAGTTTACGGCGGGAACGTTACGAGCAGTACTTC
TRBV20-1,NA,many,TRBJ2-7,CSASSGPSYEQYF,TGCAGTGCTAGTTCCGGACCCTCCTACGAGCAGTACTTC
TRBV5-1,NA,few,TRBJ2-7,CASSSPSYEQYF,TGCGCCAGCAGCTCGCCAAGCTACGAGCAGTACTTC
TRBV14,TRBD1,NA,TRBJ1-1,CASSLGTEALF,TGTGCCAGCAGCCTAGGGACAGAAGCTTTATTT
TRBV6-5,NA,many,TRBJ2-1,CASSYSTSKPYNEQFF,TGTGCCAGCAGTTACTCGACTTCAAAGCCCTACAATGAGCAGTTCTTC
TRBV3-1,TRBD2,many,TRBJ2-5,CASSQSGGWETQYF,TGTGCCAGCAGCCAAAGCGGGGGATGGGAGACCCAGTACTTC
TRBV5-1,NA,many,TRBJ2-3,CASSLGETGLSTDTQYF,TGCGCCAGCAGCTTGGGAGAAACTGGACTGAGCACAGATACGCAGTATTTT
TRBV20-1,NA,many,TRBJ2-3,CSASGSRTDTQYF,TGCAGTGCTAGCGGGTCCCGCACAGATACGCAGTATTTT
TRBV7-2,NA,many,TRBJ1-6,CASSPRGTGAGSPLHF,TGTGCCAGCAGCCCTAGAGGGACTGGAGCAGGTTCACCCCTCCACTTT
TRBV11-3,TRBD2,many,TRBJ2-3,CASSPGKRELPDTQYF,TGTGCCAGCAGCCCAGGGAAGCGGGAGTTGCCAGATACGCAGTATTTT
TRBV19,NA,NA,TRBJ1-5,CASSSGQPQLGNQPQHF,TGTGCCAGTAGTTCCGGACAGCCACAGTTGGGCAATCAGCCCCAGCATTTT
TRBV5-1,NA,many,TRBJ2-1,CASSLVGQTSYNEQFF,TGCGCCAGCAGCTTGGTCGGACAGACCTCCTACAATGAGCAGTTCTTC